This T cell receptor beta chain came from a study of control samples from healthy donors and cancer patients. Sequenced by immunoSEQ multiplex PCR; TCRdb stores in-frame clones only, minus some. The sample lists some 130,000 clones; less than 95% were seen once. CDR1 is SGHDN, CDR2 FVKESK, per germline. The CDR3 extends over 16 amino acids. V was pared by 3 bases and J by 0 bases, with 14 bases between. The sample consisted of blood. The receptor's source is a man aged 25 to 40 in good health. This rearrangement joins TRBV14 to TRBJ1-2; D ambiguous. The CDR3 sequence is CASSHSEWPTNYGYTF. DNA for the CDR3: TGTGCCAGCAGCCACAGCGAATGGCCTACTAACTATGGCTACACCTTC.